This passage covers 3 T cell receptor beta chains from one sample sequenced in a study of blood T cell repertoires in COVID-19. TCRdb's table, derived via immunoSEQ multiplex PCR, lists solely in-frame clones and lacks some. The repertoire holds roughly 130,000 clones, roughly 84% seen once, with around 13% in the top ten. The sample consisted of peripheral blood. The receptors were gathered from a woman aged 30 to 39 who had recovered from COVID-19.

The rearrangement uses TRBV10-3 and TRBJ1-1, with D possibly being TRBD1 (5 bases). Per germline, CDR1 ENHRY and CDR2 SYGVKD. V was cut by 0 bases and J by 1 base, with 9 bases left in between. The CDR3 runs 15 residues. The CDR3 coding sequence is TGTGCCATCAGTGAGTCGACAGCCGGGAACACTGAAGCTTTCTTT. Translating gives CAISESTAGNTEAFF.

The chain links TRBV18 to TRBJ2-7, with TRBD1 as a possible D gene (5 bases). V was shortened by 4 bases and J by 7 bases, with 17 bases between the two germline ends. Germline CDR1 KGHSH, CDR2 LQKENI. CDR3 size: 14 residues. CDR3 loop: CASSQELGPEEQYF. The CDR3 region has the DNA TGTGCCAGCTCACAGGAGCTGGGGCCGGAAGAGCAGTACTTC.

This clone was counted only a few times. The CDR3: CAWTLPGQGFYEQYF. The CDR3, as DNA: TGTGCCTGGACCCTTCCGGGACAGGGGTTCTACGAGCAGTACTTC. The chain uses TRBV30 and TRBJ2-7, with 10 bases matching TRBD1. Germline CDR1 and CDR2: GTSNPN and SVGIG (reference sequence). The CDR3 has 15 residues. Losses at the gene ends were 4 bases for V and 3 bases for J; bases not matched to a gene: 9.